This T cell receptor (beta chain) comes out of a study of T cells in Graves' hyperthyroidism and ophthalmopathy. Looking at the study overall: Once the initial diagnosis was made, peripheral blood was obtained before any treatment. General study points: Researchers found most expanded thyroid clonotypes above 0.001 in blood as well.

This clonotype was seen a handful of times. Its specificity is unknown. RNA transcripts were the template for amplifying TCR beta CDR3 regions. TCR CDR3 underwent first-round RT-PCR with the HTBI primer set. TCRdb re-called the multiplex PCR reads through MiXCR, storing one row per CDR3 protein. This table holds about 380,000 distinct CDR3 sequences, around 14% found once. This sample holds PBMCs from 8 to 10 ml fresh peripheral blood. The J segment lost 7 bases and the V segment lost 0 bases, leaving 8 bases of the junction unmatched. CDR3 length equals 16 residues. The V gene's germline CDR1 is SGHRS and CDR2 YFSETQ.

This chain uses TRBV5-1 with TRBJ2-1; TRBD2 agrees at 9 bases. The origin of this receptor is a woman aged 55-69 years with Graves' hyperthyroidism. The material sequenced was blood. DNA for the CDR3: TGCGCCAGCAGCTTGGGGGGGACTAGCCCAAAGAATGAGCAGTTCTTC. It encodes CASSLGGTSPKNEQFF.